Included here is one T cell receptor (beta chain) sequence, with context. The entry originates in a study of T cells in Graves' hyperthyroidism and ophthalmopathy. There are 15 residues in the CDR3. With V trimmed by 0 bases and J by 4 bases, 4 bases remained unmatched. Germline V gene data show CDR1 as SGHRS and CDR2 as YFSETQ. Uncontrolled infections, other autoimmune diseases, pregnancy or lactation led to exclusion of patients. Regions amplified from RNA transcripts were the TCR beta CDR3 regions. First-round RT-PCR of the TCR CDR3 relied on the HTBI primer set. TCRdb re-derived calls from the multiplex PCR reads in MiXCR, one entry per CDR3 protein. The data hold fewer than 900,000 distinct CDR3 sequences, with roughly a sixth observed a single time.

The sequenced sample consisted of blood. The clonotype originates from a woman aged 45-65 years with Graves' hyperthyroidism that later progressed to Graves' ophthalmopathy. V gene TRBV5-1 combines with J gene TRBJ2-3; the match to TRBD2 covers 8 bases. CDR3 region: CASSLDAGGSDTQYF. CDR3 in DNA: TGCGCCAGCAGCTTGGACGCGGGGGGTTCAGATACGCAGTATTTT.